One T cell receptor (beta chain) is described in this entry. Its antigen is currently not known. Per-base qualities were not stored, and no clone one base away is much larger. Donors were healthy HIV-negative adults with no recently reported acute infections or vaccinations. All donors were Caucasian adults living in Nashville, Tennessee, USA. CD4+ T cells were enriched by magnetic negative selection, after which naive cells were positively selected on CD45RA and the negative fraction was taken as the memory subset. Blood was obtained by leukapheresis, after which PBMCs were separated by Ficoll-Histopaque density gradient centrifugation and cryopreserved in liquid nitrogen vapor phase. Analytical flow cytometry was used to check the purity and quantity of each magnetically sorted T cell population. From each sorted fraction, genomic DNA was isolated and quantified by UV absorbance on a Nanodrop 2000c.

In the germline V gene, CDR1 corresponds to SNHLY and CDR2 to FYNNEI. V and J are trimmed by 3 bases and 1 base, and the gene matches miss 7 bases of the junction. Including the terminal cysteine and phenylalanine, the CDR3 comprises 16 residues. Here the CDR3 DNA is all that survives: 48 bases in frame from base 1. This record comes from a study of shared clonotypes between healthy human individuals (dated by TCRdb to between 2020 and 2021). At the level of the whole study: Three men and two women, aged 18 to 49 years, made up the cohort. For each donor, CD4 naive and CD4 memory were each given three plates, CD8 naive was given two plates, and CD8 memory was given one plate. The study deeply sequenced blood TCR repertoires of about 5 healthy adults to estimate repertoire size and the extent of clonotype sharing between individuals. To increase sequencing depth and limit assay-specific biases, different laboratories used diverse techniques to prepare libraries and sequence TCR repertoires. Each donor's leukapheresis produced roughly between roughly 0.94 and 9.5 billion PBMCs.

Using the deep immunoSEQ assay, multiplex PCR amplified TCR CDR3 regions from genomic DNA. For each cell subset, the extracted genomic DNA was distributed evenly across all wells of several immunoSEQ 96-well plates, and each plate served as one replicate. Each replicate PCR for sorted subsets received approximately 220 ng genomic DNA, equal to some 32,000 T cell genomes. The purified libraries were quantified using a Qubit 3.0 fluorometer, sized with a Bioanalyzer 2100, and then quantified again using the KAPA Library Quantification kit. Each immunoSEQ 96-well plate was sequenced on its own single-read 150-cycle Illumina NextSeq 550 flow cell. The authors' pipeline ran thus. The immunoSEQ output contained only junctional sequences without quality scores, so filtering could not match that applied to full-length reads. To assign V/J genes and CDR3, sequences were annotated against IMGT germline references using PyIR, a Python wrapper for IgBLAST v1.9. Any read was removed if the V/J assignment was weak (E-value above 1e-6), the CDR3 was missing, or the read contained stop codons, out-of-frame junctions, or ambiguous translated residues. V3J clonotypes were defined as sequences sharing an identical inferred V gene, J gene, and CDR3 amino acid sequence. The percentage overlap between two repertoires was calculated by dividing the number of shared unique clonotypes by the size of the smaller repertoire. Three approaches were used to assess repertoire richness: RTK rarefaction, the Chao1 estimator, and Recon v2.1 estimates of unobserved clonotypes. OLGA was used to compute generation probabilities for all TCRbeta clonotypes that the gDNA method yielded from a few donors. This immuneACCESS table, as held by TCRdb, lists in-frame sequences with V and J called but not all clones. Of the missing ones, under half trace to an unresolved V gene in checked studies; the others have no known cause. V, J and clone size are those of that table, while D and trimming were read from the DNA. The sample table records some 2.3 million clones; 90% to 95% of these occur just once. 0.3% to 0.4% of the sample is taken by the ten largest.

What the authors observed across the whole study: Across four donors, roughly 5.4% of naive CD4, roughly 3.5% of naive CD8, about 2% of memory CD4, and approximately 0.42% of memory CD8 clonotypes were shared. Rarefaction of sorted-subset datasets indicated incomplete sequencing despite the large sequencing depth. The small number of donors limited the genetic and exposure-history diversity represented. Compared with non-shared clonotypes, clonotypes shared by all four sorted-subset donors had higher generation probabilities. Sampling was restricted to blood, and TCR repertoires in tissue are likely to differ from TCR repertoires in blood. Estimated clonotype richness was generally larger for naive than for memory subsets. Pairwise subsampling led to the expectation that sequencing depth would affect the degree of clonotype sharing among donors.

The clonotype was recovered from a man aged 18-30 years in good health. Some clones in this sample may be carry-over from other donors' samples. The rearrangement joined TRBV2 to TRBJ2-3, and TRBD1 matches 7 of the central bases. Specimen: naive CD4+ T cells from PBMCs. Per the publication, the cell subset or site label means: CD45RA+ positively selected. CDR3 sequence: CASSDHRGTRTDTQYF. The DNA sequence is given as TGTGCCAGCAGTGATCACAGGGGAACACGCACAGATACGCAGTATTTT. Beyond the CDR3, the reference TRBV2 and TRBJ2-3 genes provide the residues; the full variable domain reads: EPEVTQTPSHQVTQMGQEVILRCVPISNHLYFYWYRQILGQKVEFLVSFYNNEISEKSEIFDDQFSVERPDGSNFTLKIRSTKLEDSAMYFCASSDHRGTRTDTQYFGPGTRLTVL.